What follows describes a single TCR beta chain. Its cognate antigen is unknown. Measured with immunoSEQ multiplex PCR; TCRdb has only the in-frame clones, and not every one. Of 9,500 to 12,000 clones in the sample, roughly 77% are singletons; the top ten hold 17%. Unexposed donor CD4+ T cells date from about 2011-2018, before the COVID-19 pandemic. The cells were cultured for roughly 11 days before CD4+ T cells were isolated. The sample comes from a study of CD4 T cells in relation to SARS-CoV-2 and coronaviruses. V was pared by 12 bases and J by 7 bases, with 17 bases between. CDR1 and CDR2 from the germline V gene are KGHDR and SFDVKD. The CDR3 consists of 13 residues. Regarding the study as a whole: SARS-CoV-2-driven expansion was significantly weaker in crossreactive than monoreactive clones.

This receptor was taken from a human donor in good health. The chain uses TRBV24-1 and TRBJ1-4; D is unresolved. The specimen was CD4+ T cells from PBMCs, cultured in vitro. CDR3 region: CAPTDGLGEKLFF. The CDR3 DNA is TGTGCCCCCACCGATGGGCTGGGTGAAAAACTGTTTTTT.